Reported below is one T cell receptor (beta chain). cDNA came from roughly 0.5 to 1 ug RNA primed by random hexamers. The TCR beta CDR3 was amplified by immunoSEQ multiplex PCR across 54 Vbeta, 13 Jbeta. TCRdb called the immunoSEQ multiplex PCR reads again in MiXCR, with one record for every CDR3 protein. Here the sample spans fewer than 35,000 distinct CDR3 sequences, about 95% being singletons. The data were taken from a study of CD8 T cells in Susac syndrome. This CDR3 is built from 15 residues. CDR1 is SGDLS and CDR2 is YYNGEE in the germline V gene. The trim removed 0 bases at V and 6 bases at J, leaving 2 bases unmatched.

This receptor was obtained from a human donor in good health. Source material: CD8+ T cells from PBMCs. The chain links TRBV9 to TRBJ1-6, with TRBD1 matching 8 bases. The CDR3 reads CASSVGDRGNSPLHF. The CDR3 bases are TGTGCCAGCAGCGTAGGTGACAGGGGTAATTCACCCCTCCACTTT.